The 32 T cell receptor beta chains listed next were all sequenced from one sample in a study of cytomegalovirus exposure and HLA in healthy donors. The repertoire was sequenced with immunoSEQ multiplex PCR; TCRdb's copy has only in-frame clones and lacks some. This table has roughly 60,000 clones, approximately 96% appearing once. The specimen was PBMCs. The receptors originated from a young man in good health and CMV-seronegative.

J is TRBJ2-1 and V is TRBV10-3; a weak D match, TRBD2 (5 bases). In germline, CDR1 is ENHRY, CDR2 SYGVKD. V was trimmed by 0 bases and J by 5 bases, leaving 17 bases between them. CDR3 length equals 17 residues. In DNA, the CDR3 is TGTGCCATCAGTGAGTCGAGGGTGGGGAAAACACACAATGAGCAGTTCTTC. It translates to CAISESRVGKTHNEQFF.

V gene TRBV4-1 combines with J gene TRBJ2-3, with TRBD2 matching over 8 bases. The CDR3 is made up of 15 amino acids. CDR1 is MGHRA, CDR2 YSYEKL, per germline. The ends lost 4 bases at V and 10 bases at J; junction bases unmatched: 13. CDR3 DNA: TGCGCCAGCAGCCCCACTGGGGCGGGAGGTGCTGCGCAGTATTTT. Residues: CASSPTGAGGAAQYF.

This clone was observed once. The chain links TRBV5-1 to TRBJ2-3; TRBD2 is a possible D gene (6 bases). The CDR3 runs to 12 residues. Germline V gene lookup returns CDR1 SGHRS and CDR2 YFSETQ. Trimming left V 4 bases short and J 10 bases short, with 13 bases between. The CDR3 reads CASSLSREAQYF. The CDR3 DNA reads TGCGCCAGCAGCCTATCCAGGGAGGCGCAGTATTTT.

The chain recombines TRBV10-2 with TRBJ2-7; TRBD1 agrees at 9 bases. This CDR3 is built from 16 residues. The germline V gene has CDR1 WSHSY and CDR2 SAAADI. Unmatched junction bases numbered 9, after V lost 3 bases and J lost 3 bases. CDR3 sequence reads: CASSDLTPGQGYEQYF. The CDR3 coding sequence is TGCGCCAGCAGTGATCTAACGCCGGGACAGGGCTACGAGCAGTACTTC.

The chain recombines TRBV4-3 with TRBJ2-4; the D gene is possibly TRBD2 (6 bases). The CDR3 has 18 amino acids. Germline V gene lookup returns CDR1 LGHNA and CDR2 YSLEER. The V end was cut by 1 base, the J end by 0 bases, with 16 bases between. The CDR3 bases are TGCGCCAGCAGCCAAGCGGGACTCAACGTATTAGCCAAAAACATTCAGTACTTC. This gives the protein CASSQAGLNVLAKNIQYF.

The gene calls are TRBV9 and TRBJ2-6; D may be TRBD2 (6 bases). Germline values: CDR1 SGDLS, CDR2 YYNGEE. CDR3 length: 16 residues. V was pared by 4 bases and J by 0 bases, with 11 bases between. The CDR3 DNA reads as TGTGCCAGCAGCCCCGGGGGTGGCTCTGGGGCCAACGTCCTGACTTTC. It is translated as CASSPGGGSGANVLTF.

The rearrangement uses TRBV6-5 and TRBJ1-2; D may be TRBD1 (6 bases). Germline V gene lookup returns CDR1 MNHEY and CDR2 SVGAGI. The V end lost 6 bases, the J end lost 5 bases, and 16 bases lay between the germline ends. The CDR3 is 14 amino acids. As DNA, the CDR3 is TGTGCCAGCAGCCGTATCGCCAGGGGTTATGGCTACACCTTC. Protein: CASSRIARGYGYTF.

The V and J genes are TRBV27 and TRBJ2-2; TRBD1 is a possible D gene (6 bases). CDR1 and CDR2 (germline): MNHEY, SMNVEV (reference sequence). CDR3 length equals 15 residues. Trimming removed 0 bases at V and 6 bases at J, with 11 bases between. CDR3: CASSLSQGISGELFF. The CDR3, as DNA: TGTGCCAGCAGTTTATCGCAGGGGATCTCCGGGGAGCTGTTTTTT.

V gene TRBV7-8 combines with J gene TRBJ2-5; 8 bases fit TRBD2. The CDR3 is made up of 18 amino acids. Germline V gives CDR1 SGHVS, CDR2 FQNEAQ. With 4 bases clipped from V and 5 bases from J, the junction kept 18 bases outside the gene matches. As DNA, the CDR3 is TGTGCCAGCAGCTGGCAGCCGGGACTAGATGGTCTTCTGGAGACCCAGTACTTC. Its protein is CASSWQPGLDGLLETQYF.

The chain employs TRBV2 and TRBJ2-3; D remains unclear. Trimming removed 6 bases at V and 0 bases at J, with 10 bases between. Germline CDR1 is SNHLY and CDR2 is FYNNEI. The CDR3 extends over 14 amino acids. Written as DNA, the CDR3 is TGTGCCAGCAGACCCCCGGTTAGCACAGATACGCAGTATTTT. Translation: CASRPPVSTDTQYF.

A note on this clone: Other DNA sequences in the sample encode the same CDR3. The rearrangement links TRBV28 to TRBJ2-7, with a tentative D call TRBD1 (6 bases). Germline V gene lookup returns CDR1 MDHEN and CDR2 SYDVKM. The V end was cut by 6 bases, the J end by 3 bases, with 6 bases between. This CDR3 region has 11 residues. CDR3: CASSRGYEQYF. CDR3 nucleotides: TGTGCCAGCAGCAGGGGCTACGAGCAGTACTTC.

CDR3 in DNA: TGCGCCAGCAGCTTGACCCCTACCGGGATCCTGAACACTGAAGCTTTCTTT. Protein product: CASSLTPTGILNTEAFF. The chain has TRBV5-1 and TRBJ1-1; D remains ambiguous. V lost 1 base, J lost 0 bases, and 16 bases lay in between. This CDR3 comprises 17 residues. Germline V CDR1 and CDR2: SGHRS, YFSETQ.

The chain employs TRBV5-4 and TRBJ2-3; possible D gene TRBD1, 6 bases. V shed 0 bases and J shed 4 bases, with 9 bases lying between them. Looked up from germline, CDR1 is SGHNT and CDR2 is YYREEE (reference sequence). The CDR3 loop spans 14 amino acids. The CDR3 is CASSLGTAADTQYF. Written as DNA, the CDR3 is TGTGCCAGCAGCTTGGGGACAGCGGCAGATACGCAGTATTTT.

The sample holds one count of this clone. V usage is TRBV28 and J usage is TRBJ1-5; no clear D gene. Germline CDR1 is MDHEN and CDR2 is SYDVKM. This CDR3 contains 14 residues. The V end was cut by 5 bases, the J end by 4 bases, with 12 bases between. CDR3 nucleotide sequence: TGTGCCAGCAGTCCCCTCTGGCCGAATCAGCCCCAGCATTTT. Its protein is CASSPLWPNQPQHF.

This clone was counted once. The chain uses TRBV9 and TRBJ2-2; D unclear. Trimming stripped 4 bases from V and 4 bases from J, with 23 bases between. CDR1 SGDLS and CDR2 YYNGEE come from the germline V gene. The CDR3 runs 18 residues. CDR3 DNA: TGTGCCAGCAGCCCAGACCCGACACGACATTTGATCACCGGGGAGCTGTTTTTT. Amino acid sequence: CASSPDPTRHLITGELFF. Based on the CDR3 plus reference TRBV9 and TRBJ2-2, the full variable domain is DSGVTQTPKHLITATGQRVTLRCSPRSGDLSVYWYQQSLDQGLQFLIQYYNGEERAKGNILERFSAQQFPDLHSELNLSSLELGDSALYFCASSPDPTRHLITGELFFGEGSRLTVL.

The chain joins TRBV7-9 to TRBJ2-5; 10 positions match TRBD1. The V segment lost 5 bases and the J segment 1 base; nucleotides outside the gene matches: 7. Germline assignment: CDR1 SEHNR and CDR2 FQNEAQ (reference sequence). The CDR3 extends over 16 amino acids. The CDR3 DNA follows: TGTGCCAGCAGCCAGCCCGACAGGGGGCCCCAAGAGACCCAGTACTTC. It yields the protein CASSQPDRGPQETQYF.

The V gene is TRBV7-8, the J gene TRBJ2-1; 7 positions agree with TRBD2. Germline-derived CDR1 and CDR2 are SGHVS and FQNEAQ. This CDR3 is built from 14 residues. With 3 bases clipped from V and 7 bases from J, the junction kept 6 bases outside the gene matches. The CDR3 sequence is CASSFRGSGNEQFF. CDR3 sequence (DNA): TGTGCCAGCAGCTTCCGCGGGAGTGGTAATGAGCAGTTCTTC.

The chain is built from TRBV18 and TRBJ2-1; a weak D match, TRBD2 (6 bases). V was cut by 4 bases and J by 4 bases, with 11 bases left in between. Germline CDR1 and CDR2: KGHSH and LQKENI. The CDR3 loop spans 14 amino acids. CDR3: CASSRGNLYNEQFF. The CDR3, as DNA: TGTGCCAGCTCACGCGGGAACCTGTACAATGAGCAGTTCTTC.

V usage is TRBV6-1 and J usage is TRBJ1-2; TRBD1 might be the D (5 bases). With 5 bases removed from V and 3 bases from J, the gap between germline ends came to 13 bases. Germline CDR1 reads MNHNS; CDR2 reads SASEGT. The CDR3 length is 14 residues. Here the CDR3 DNA reads TGTGCCAGCAGTCCGGGACTGCCGCACTATGGCTACACCTTC. Protein sequence: CASSPGLPHYGYTF.

The chain uses TRBV7-2 and TRBJ2-7, with TRBD2 identical over 7 bases. Germline assignment: CDR1 SGHTA and CDR2 FQGNSA. J lost 2 bases, V lost 0 bases, and 1 base had no gene match. The CDR3 extends over 14 amino acids. The CDR3 reads CASSLAGGPYEQYF. CDR3 DNA: TGTGCCAGCAGCTTAGCGGGAGGGCCCTACGAGCAGTACTTC.

This clone was recorded only once. This sequence joins TRBV7-9 and TRBJ1-1; 9 bases match TRBD1. The CDR3 totals 15 residues. Trimming removed 3 bases from V and 2 bases from J; junction bases left unmatched: 4. Germline V gene sequence: CDR1 SEHNR, CDR2 FQNEAQ (reference sequence). CDR3 nucleotide sequence: TGTGCCAGCAGCTTTCTGACAGGGGGTAACACTGAAGCTTTCTTT. Encoded protein: CASSFLTGGNTEAFF. The full variable domain, rest sourced from reference TRBV7-9 and TRBJ1-1, is DTGVSQNPRHKITKRGQNVTFRCDPISEHNRLYWYRQTLGQGPEFLTYFQNEAQLEKSRLLSDRFSAERPKGSFSTLEIQRTEQGDSAMYLCASSFLTGGNTEAFFGQGTRLTVV.

Of note for this clone: The junction departs from germline at one end; a sequencing error may be responsible. This chain joins TRBV7-7 and TRBJ2-7, with D tentatively TRBD1 (7 bases). CDR1 is SSHAT and CDR2 is FNYEAQ in the germline V gene (reference sequence). The CDR3 extends over 13 amino acids. The CDR3 bases are TGTGCTAGCAGCCCAGACAGGGAGGCCGAGCAGTACTTC. Amino acids: CASSPDREAEQYF.

This clone showed up just once. The rearrangement uses TRBV27 and TRBJ2-7; TRBD2 aligns across 7 bases. The V gene's germline CDR1 is MNHEY and CDR2 SMNVEV (reference sequence). J lost 2 bases, V lost 6 bases, and 10 bases had no gene match. The CDR3 has 15 residues. CDR3 DNA sequence: TGTGCCAGCAGGCGACTAGCCGGGTACACCTACGAGCAGTACTTC. It codes for CASRRLAGYTYEQYF.

Here the CDR3 reads CASSYSKRGSPLHF. CDR3 nucleotide sequence: TGTGCCAGCAGTTACTCGAAAAGGGGTTCACCCCTCCACTTT. The rearrangement uses TRBV6-5 and TRBJ1-6; D might be TRBD1 (5 bases). The V gene's germline CDR1 is MNHEY and CDR2 SVGAGI. This CDR3 has 14 residues. Between the trimmed V and J ends, which lost 0 bases and 9 bases, there was a span of 9 bases.

The chain employs TRBV5-1 and TRBJ2-1; D is unresolved. The CDR3 loop spans 14 amino acids. Germline lookup yields CDR1 SGHRS and CDR2 YFSETQ. V was cut by 6 bases and J by 3 bases, with 13 bases left in between. DNA of the CDR3: TGCGCCAGCAACCGCGGAACCGACTACAATGAGCAGTTCTTC. It codes for CASNRGTDYNEQFF.

The genes are TRBV27 and TRBJ2-3; D is unclear. The germline V gene has CDR1 MNHEY and CDR2 SMNVEV (reference sequence). This CDR3 region has 12 residues. V was clipped by 11 bases and J by 2 bases, with 11 bases between them. In nucleotides, the CDR3 is TGTGCCTGCGTGGGCAACACAGATACGCAGTATTTT. This encodes CACVGNTDTQYF.

This sequence joins TRBV5-1 and TRBJ1-2; D not certain. CDR1 is SGHRS, CDR2 YFSETQ, per germline. Trimming shortened V by 0 bases and J by 8 bases, and 11 bases separated the two germline ends. This CDR3 has 13 amino acids. The CDR3 protein is CASSLVVHIGYTF. Written as DNA, the CDR3 is TGCGCCAGCAGCTTGGTAGTTCATATAGGCTACACCTTC. Filled out from reference TRBV5-1 and TRBJ1-2, the complete variable domain reads KAGVTQTPRYLIKTRGQQVTLSCSPISGHRSVSWYQQTPGQGLQFLFEYFSETQRNKGNFPGRFSGRQFSNSRSEMNVSTLELGDSALYLCASSLVVHIGYTFGSGTRLTVV.

The V and J genes are TRBV7-3 and TRBJ2-7; D is perhaps TRBD1 (5 bases). V lost 4 bases and J 1 base, leaving 11 bases between the germline ends. The CDR3 sequence is 14 residues long. The germline CDR1 and CDR2 sequences are SGHTA and FQGTGA. The CDR3: CASSSKQVSYEQYF. The DNA of the CDR3 is TGTGCCAGCAGCTCTAAACAGGTTTCCTACGAGCAGTACTTC.

This chain uses TRBV6-4 with TRBJ2-1, with D maybe TRBD2 (6 bases). The germline V gene encodes CDR1 MRHNA and CDR2 SNTAGT. The CDR3 contains 15 residues. Trimming removed 6 bases at V and 6 bases at J, with 18 bases between. CDR3 coding DNA: TGTGCCAGCAGGGGGAGGAGTCCCGGAGCCAATGAGCAGTTCTTC. Its protein product is CASRGRSPGANEQFF.

V usage is TRBV19 and J usage is TRBJ2-2; possible D gene TRBD2, 5 bases. CDR1 is LNHDA, CDR2 SQIVND, per germline (reference sequence). The CDR3 totals 15 residues. Trimming left V 7 bases short and J 0 bases short, with 12 bases between. CDR3 sequence (DNA): TGTGCCAGTAATATTGGGAGTGCGAACACCGGGGAGCTGTTTTTT. Encoded protein: CASNIGSANTGELFF.

This clone has a single count. The chain has TRBV30 and TRBJ2-7; D perhaps matches TRBD2 (6 bases). The germline gives CDR1 GTSNPN, CDR2 SVGIG (reference sequence). The length of the CDR3 is 15 residues. Trimming shortened V by 3 bases and J by 1 base, and 16 bases separated the two germline ends. In nucleotides, the CDR3 is TGTGCCTGGAGAGCCGGGGGAGTAGGGTCCTACGAGCAGTACTTC. This codes for CAWRAGGVGSYEQYF.

The genes are TRBV25-1 and TRBJ2-4; TRBD1 aligns across 9 bases. The V gene end was trimmed by 6 bases and the J gene end by 12 bases; junction bases not matched to a gene: 15. The germline CDR1 and CDR2 sequences are MGHDK and SYGVNS. The CDR3 runs 15 residues. CDR3: CASSPAGTGPVGQYF. Here the CDR3 DNA reads TGTGCCAGCAGCCCGGCTGGGACAGGGCCGGTGGGTCAGTACTTC.